What follows are 19 T cell receptor beta chains derived from one specimen sequenced in a study of human CD8 memory T cell subsets. Classification as TPEX applied to CCR7+ PD-1+ TIGIT+ early memory CD8+ T cells bearing exhausted-like traits. UMI-labeled 5' RACE yielded the TCR beta libraries. TCRdb reprocessed the 5' RACE reads and reports one entry per CDR3 protein, with no DNA. The sample table includes thousands of distinct CDR3 sequences. Input material: CD8+ T cells from PBMCs. These receptors all stem from a human donor in good health.

The chain links TRBV12-3 or TRBV12-4 to TRBJ2-3; without DNA, the TCRdb call of TRBD2 cannot be checked. The CDR3 spans 21 residues. The CDR3 here is CASRGNGLERGAHHTEDTQYF.

The CDR3 is CASSWDRGLAEAFF. V gene TRBV28 combines with J gene TRBJ1-1; with no DNA, the TCRdb D assignment of TRBD1 cannot be verified. This CDR3 comprises 14 residues. CDR1 and CDR2 (germline): MDHEN, SYDVKM.

The chain employs TRBV30 and TRBJ2-7. Per germline, CDR1 GTSNPN and CDR2 SVGIG (reference sequence). The CDR3 has 12 amino acids. The CDR3 sequence is CAFHRESYEQYF.

This sequence joins TRBV5-1 and TRBJ2-1; TCRdb gives TRBD1 as the D gene, but with no DNA this cannot be confirmed. This CDR3 spans 16 amino acids. Per the germline V gene, CDR1 is SGHRS and CDR2 is YFSETQ. The CDR3 reads CASSWGTGQGINEQFF.

This chain links TRBV7-6 with TRBJ2-7; absent DNA, TCRdb's TRBD2 call cannot be checked. The CDR3 has 16 residues. Germline V gives CDR1 SGHVS, CDR2 FNYEAQ. The CDR3 region is CASSPFGGEGPYEQYF. The full variable domain, completed using reference TRBV7-6 and TRBJ2-7, is GAGVSQSPRYKVTKRGQDVALRCDPISGHVSLYWYRQALGQGPEFLTYFNYEAQQDKSGLPNDRFSAERPEGSISTLTIQRTEQRDSAMYRCASSPFGGEGPYEQYFGPGTRLTVT.

The chain is built from TRBV24-1 and TRBJ2-2; the D call of TRBD1 rests on TCRdb alone, since no DNA is present to check it. There are 15 residues in the CDR3. Germline CDR1 and CDR2: KGHDR and SFDVKD. The CDR3 region is CATSDRQTNTGELFF.

The rearrangement uses TRBV10-3 and TRBJ2-3; there is no DNA to check the TCRdb D call of TRBD2. CDR1 and CDR2 from the germline V gene are ENHRY and SYGVKD. The CDR3 extends over 18 amino acids. The CDR3 region is CAISESLGTSGSTDTQYF.

Frequency places this clonotype as medium-sized. The chain employs TRBV27 and TRBJ2-3; TCRdb's D call, TRBD1, is unchecked because there is no DNA. The germline V gene encodes CDR1 MNHEY and CDR2 SMNVEV (reference sequence). There are 14 residues in the CDR3. This chain's CDR3 is CASSFKPGFGTQYF.

V and J are TRBV20-1 and TRBJ2-1; TCRdb outputs TRBD2, but without DNA this stays unchecked. The length of the CDR3 is 17 residues. Germline CDR1 and CDR2: DFQATT and SNEGSKA (reference sequence). The CDR3 spells CSARDVLTSGAYNEQFF.

J is TRBJ2-7 and V is TRBV24-1; lacking DNA, the TRBD1 call made by TCRdb goes unchecked. This CDR3 contains 16 residues. Germline V lookup: CDR1 KGHDR, CDR2 SFDVKD. The CDR3 here is CATSEPRGREPYEQYF.

CDR3 residues: CASSLAPGGHTEAFF. V and J are TRBV7-6 and TRBJ1-1. The CDR3 is 15 residues long. The V gene's germline CDR1 is SGHVS and CDR2 FNYEAQ.

The chain carries TRBV6-5 and TRBJ2-1; TCRdb names TRBD2, which stays unverified in the absence of DNA. Per germline, CDR1 MNHEY and CDR2 SVGAGI. This CDR3 has 16 amino acids. Here the CDR3 reads CATGLAGGQGFVEQFF.

The genes are TRBV10-3 and TRBJ2-7; TCRdb outputs TRBD2, but without DNA this stays unchecked. CDR3 size: 15 residues. Germline V gene data show CDR1 as ENHRY and CDR2 as SYGVKD. The CDR3 reads CAISVGLAGAYEQYF.

This chain joins TRBV19 and TRBJ1-1; TCRdb calls TRBD1, which cannot be checked without DNA. Germline lookup yields CDR1 LNHDA and CDR2 SQIVND (reference sequence). The CDR3 runs 15 residues. The CDR3 region is CASSIGGGGSTEAFF.

Here the CDR3 reads CASSQMGGSYEQYF. The chain carries TRBV7-8 and TRBJ2-7. CDR3 length: 14 residues. Germline CDR1 SGHVS, CDR2 FQNEAQ.

J is TRBJ2-1 and V is TRBV4-1; absent DNA, TCRdb's TRBD1 call cannot be checked. Germline V gene lookup returns CDR1 MGHRA and CDR2 YSYEKL. This CDR3 has 15 amino acids. CDR3 sequence reads: CASSQAAGTVNEQFF.

J is TRBJ2-5 and V is TRBV12-3 or TRBV12-4; TCRdb returns TRBD1, unconfirmable since there is no DNA. The CDR3 has 15 amino acids. CDR3 region: CASSRGTGSGETQYF.

By frequency, this clonotype registers medium-sized. This chain joins TRBV7-9 and TRBJ2-1; TCRdb's D call, TRBD2, is unchecked because there is no DNA. This CDR3 comprises 14 residues. Germline V gene lookup returns CDR1 SEHNR and CDR2 FQNEAQ (reference sequence). CDR3 sequence reads: CASRPGTSNNEQFF.

The chain uses TRBV28 and TRBJ2-3. The V gene's germline CDR1 is MDHEN and CDR2 SYDVKM. The CDR3 contains 15 residues. The CDR3 loop is CASSSIPYVPDTQYF.